This TCR beta chain was captured in a study of cytomegalovirus exposure and HLA in healthy donors. At the level of the study: Some 85 million unique TCRs, all from HLA-typed donors, were included in an early release of the data.

Study-level findings and limits: Follow-up analysis later connected one missense variant in DCLRE1C with trimming of TCR beta V- and J-genes.

Germline CDR1 reads MNHNS; CDR2 reads SASEGT. The V end was cut by 4 bases, the J end by 0 bases, with 10 bases between. This CDR3 is 15 amino acids long. 60 Vbeta and 13 Jbeta primers were used in PCR. Sequencing was performed with immunoSEQ multiplex PCR; in TCRdb, only in-frame clones are kept and a portion is missing. The table lists about 140,000 clones, 60% to 85% of them singletons. Comment on this clone: Its specificity is not known.

The source is a man in his late teens or twenties in good health and CMV-seronegative. The sample consisted of PBMCs. V and J are TRBV6-1 and TRBJ1-5; D unresolved. This chain's CDR3 is CASSVTLYSNQPQHF. As DNA, the CDR3 is TGTGCCAGCAGTGTGACACTCTATAGCAATCAGCCCCAGCATTTT.